The 24 T cell receptor beta chains below come from one sample, sequenced in a study of T cell changes during pregnancy in multiple sclerosis. Assay: immunoSEQ multiplex PCR; the TCRdb copy retains only in-frame clones and omits some. The sample includes about 96,000 clones, 85% to 95% of them seen just once. The sample was peripheral blood, taken in the first trimester of pregnancy. The receptor set was obtained from a female donor with multiple sclerosis, enrolled in a pregnancy study.

The chain is built from TRBV7-2 and TRBJ1-2; maybe TRBD1 (5 bases). CDR1 is SGHTA, CDR2 FQGNSA, per germline. Trimming took off 3 bases at V and 0 bases at J, with 14 bases between the two ends. The CDR3 runs to 16 residues. The CDR3 DNA reads TGTGCCAGCAGCTTTGGAGGTGGAGGGGCTAACTATGGCTACACCTTC. It yields the protein CASSFGGGGANYGYTF.

V gene TRBV19 combines with J gene TRBJ2-2; tentative D call: TRBD2 (7 bases). V was pared by 8 bases and J by 4 bases, with 26 bases between. Germline values: CDR1 LNHDA, CDR2 SQIVND (reference sequence). The CDR3 is 18 residues long. The CDR3 region has the DNA TGTGCCAGTCGCTTGAGGGGGGGGGCGCGAGTTGGCACCGGGGAGCTGTTTTTT. Translation: CASRLRGGARVGTGELFF. The full variable domain, its missing parts supplied by reference TRBV19 and TRBJ2-2, is DGGITQSPKYLFRKEGQNVTLSCEQNLNHDAMYWYRQDPGQGLRLIYYSQIVNDFQKGDIAEGYSVSREKKESFPLTVTSAQKNPTAFYLCASRLRGGARVGTGELFFGEGSRLTVL.

The J gene is TRBJ2-1, the V gene TRBV11-2; D gene ambiguous. Germline V gene sequence: CDR1 SGHAT, CDR2 FQNNGV. The CDR3 loop spans 14 amino acids. Deletions cut 2 bases from V and 8 bases from J, with 13 bases between. The CDR3 DNA is TGTGCCAGCAGCTTACGTCCCGGTCCCGATGAGCAGTTCTTC. It yields the protein CASSLRPGPDEQFF. The variable domain in full, completed from reference TRBV11-2 and TRBJ2-1, reads EAGVAQSPRYKIIEKRQSVAFWCNPISGHATLYWYQQILGQGPKLLIQFQNNGVVDDSQLPKDRFSAERLKGVDSTLKIQPAKLEDSAVYLCASSLRPGPDEQFFGPGTRLTVL.

This chain uses TRBV29-1 with TRBJ1-4, with 12 bases identical to TRBD1. The CDR3 spans 14 residues. Germline-derived CDR1 and CDR2 are SQVTM and ANQGSEA. V dropped 4 bases and J dropped 6; count of bases not matched to a gene: 3. The CDR3 loop reads CSVGDRGRDEKLFF. The DNA of the CDR3 is TGCAGCGTTGGGGACAGGGGGCGGGATGAAAAACTGTTTTTT.

The rearrangement links TRBV27 to TRBJ2-7, with TRBD1 identical over 9 bases. The CDR3 has 17 amino acids. The junction had 7 bases not matched to a gene; V was cut back by 1 base and J by 0 bases. Germline V gives CDR1 MNHEY, CDR2 SMNVEV (reference sequence). CDR3 protein: CASSLLRRTGVSYEQYF. The CDR3 DNA is TGTGCCAGCAGTTTATTAAGGCGGACAGGGGTCTCCTACGAGCAGTACTTC.

The rearrangement uses TRBV2 and TRBJ2-1; D is possibly TRBD2 (6 bases). Trimming pared 9 bases from V and 10 bases from J, leaving 10 bases between. The CDR3 consists of 10 residues. Germline V gene lookup returns CDR1 SNHLY and CDR2 FYNNEI. The CDR3 DNA sequence: TGTGCCAGTAGAGGGAGGGAGCAGTTCTTC. Its translation: CASRGREQFF.

CDR3 DNA: TGTGCCAGCAGTTGGGGGCGCGGTCTTCACGAGCAGTACTTC. Its translation: CASSWGRGLHEQYF. This chain links TRBV27 with TRBJ2-7, with D perhaps TRBD1 (6 bases). Germline CDR1 is MNHEY and CDR2 is SMNVEV (reference sequence). The V and J ends lost 4 bases and 5 bases respectively, with 15 bases between them. This CDR3 has 14 residues.

The chain recombines TRBV19 with TRBJ2-6; 8 bases line up with TRBD2. The CDR3 contains 17 residues. Germline V gives CDR1 LNHDA, CDR2 SQIVND (reference sequence). After removal of 7 bases from V and 0 bases from J, the junction contained 8 bases not matched to a gene. CDR3 residues: CASNLAGGLSGANVLTF. The CDR3 nucleotides are TGTGCCAGTAACCTCGCGGGAGGACTCTCTGGGGCCAACGTCCTGACTTTC.

V usage is TRBV5-5 and J usage is TRBJ2-1, with D possibly TRBD1 on 6 matching bases. Germline lookup yields CDR1 SGHKS and CDR2 YYEKEE (reference sequence). The CDR3 runs 16 residues. V lost 3 bases and J 4 bases, leaving 17 bases between the germline ends. Here the CDR3 DNA reads TGTGCCAGCAGCTCACAGGGAGCCGATTATTACAATGAGCAGTTCTTC. Its protein is CASSSQGADYYNEQFF.

The V gene is TRBV2, the J gene TRBJ2-3; D is unresolved. The length of the CDR3 is 12 residues. The germline gives CDR1 SNHLY, CDR2 FYNNEI. Trimming shortened V by 5 bases and J by 3 bases, and 6 bases separated the two germline ends. The CDR3 DNA is TGTGCCAGCAGTTCAGGTACAGATACGCAGTATTTT. This encodes CASSSGTDTQYF.

The J gene is TRBJ2-5, the V gene TRBV6-5, with 7 bases lining up with TRBD2. The length of the CDR3 is 13 residues. V dropped 5 bases and J dropped 3; count of bases not matched to a gene: 3. The germline CDR1 and CDR2 sequences are MNHEY and SVGAGI. The CDR3, as DNA: TGTGCCAGCAGTCAGCGGGGTAAAGAGACCCAGTACTTC. It codes for CASSQRGKETQYF.

V is TRBV28 and J is TRBJ2-7; 14 positions agree with TRBD2. The V gene end was trimmed by 5 bases and the J gene end by 8 bases; junction bases not matched to a gene: 17. Germline V gene sequence: CDR1 MDHEN, CDR2 SYDVKM. The CDR3 sequence is 18 residues long. The CDR3 nucleotides are TGTGCCAGCAGTCCGGTGGGACTAGCGGGAGTCAAGGGCTCGCAGCAGTACTTC. Amino acid sequence: CASSPVGLAGVKGSQQYF.

The rearrangement joins TRBV19 to TRBJ2-1; 14 bases are a match to TRBD2. Germline loops: CDR1 LNHDA, CDR2 SQIVND (reference sequence). V lost 8 bases, J lost 0 bases, and 12 bases stayed unmatched. The CDR3 sequence is 19 residues long. CDR3: CASGGLAGATSYSYNEQFF. The CDR3 DNA reads as TGTGCCAGTGGGGGACTAGCGGGAGCCACAAGCTACTCCTACAATGAGCAGTTCTTC.

CDR3 bases: TGTGCCAGCAGCCGGGGACAGGGGACGTACGAGCAGTACTTC. Protein sequence: CASSRGQGTYEQYF. The chain recombines TRBV11-2 with TRBJ2-7, with 10 bases lining up with TRBD1. The trim removed 5 bases at V and 4 bases at J, leaving 5 bases unmatched. Germline CDR1 reads SGHAT; CDR2 reads FQNNGV. The CDR3 has 14 residues.

This chain connects TRBV5-1 to TRBJ2-2; possibly TRBD2 for D (5 bases). The CDR3 length is 14 residues. Between the trimmed V and J ends, which lost 2 bases and 2 bases, there was a span of 7 bases. The germline gives CDR1 SGHRS, CDR2 YFSETQ. In DNA form, the CDR3 reads TGCGCCAGCAGCTTTGGAGGTAACACCGGGGAGCTGTTTTTT. Its translation is CASSFGGNTGELFF.

This sequence joins TRBV4-2 and TRBJ2-5, with 7 bases identical to TRBD2. Per germline, CDR1 LGHNA and CDR2 YNFKEQ. The junction had 12 bases not matched to a gene; V was cut back by 0 bases and J by 5 bases. This CDR3 is 17 amino acids long. In nucleotides, the CDR3 is TGTGCCAGCAGCCAAGAGGAGCGGGGCAACCGGGGGGAGACCCAGTACTTC. Translated: CASSQEERGNRGETQYF.

J is TRBJ2-7 and V is TRBV5-1; TRBD2 matches 7 bases. Germline V gene data show CDR1 as SGHRS and CDR2 as YFSETQ. Trimming cost V 0 bases and J 5 bases; bases outside gene matches: 11. The CDR3 has 16 amino acids. CDR3 sequence reads: CASSLAATSRTDEQYF. The CDR3 DNA sequence: TGCGCCAGCAGCTTGGCCGCGACTAGCCGTACTGACGAGCAGTACTTC.

V usage is TRBV5-6 and J usage is TRBJ1-4, with 7 bases lining up with TRBD1. CDR1 and CDR2 from the germline V gene are SGHDT and YYEEEE. Trimming cost V 4 bases and J 6 bases; bases outside gene matches: 3. CDR3 size: 13 residues. CDR3 sequence (DNA): TGTGCCAGCAGCCCAGACAGGGATGAAAAACTGTTTTTT. This encodes CASSPDRDEKLFF.

The genes are TRBV11-2 and TRBJ2-7; TRBD2 matches at 11 bases. The J segment lost 0 bases and the V segment lost 5 bases, leaving 6 bases of the junction unmatched. Germline V gene sequence: CDR1 SGHAT, CDR2 FQNNGV. This CDR3 has 16 amino acids. The CDR3 here is CASSPRLAGSSYEQYF. DNA of the CDR3: TGTGCCAGCAGCCCACGACTAGCGGGGTCCTCCTACGAGCAGTACTTC.

This CDR3 reads CASSRLAGDYNEQFF. The CDR3 DNA reads TGTGCCAGCAGCCGACTAGCGGGAGACTACAATGAGCAGTTCTTC. The chain joins TRBV6-5 to TRBJ2-1; 12 nucleotides align to TRBD2. V lost 6 bases and J lost 3; bases outside the gene matches: 3. The CDR3 totals 15 residues. The germline V gene encodes CDR1 MNHEY and CDR2 SVGAGI.

The chain recombines TRBV11-3 with TRBJ2-4; 9 bases fit TRBD1. This CDR3 contains 13 residues. Trimming removed 6 bases from V and 6 bases from J; junction bases left unmatched: 3. CDR1 is SGHNT, CDR2 YENEEA, per germline. The CDR3 DNA reads as TGTGCCAGCAGTCCGGACAGGGGAAACATTCAGTACTTC. Its protein is CASSPDRGNIQYF.

The table lists this clone with a few counts. The chain combines TRBV19 with TRBJ2-7; 9 nucleotides line up with TRBD2. The CDR3 totals 14 residues. Trimming cost V 7 bases and J 5 bases; bases outside gene matches: 9. The germline V gene encodes CDR1 LNHDA and CDR2 SQIVND (reference sequence). The CDR3 loop reads CASNGGRALHEQYF. The CDR3, as DNA: TGTGCCAGTAACGGCGGGAGGGCCCTCCACGAGCAGTACTTC.

This chain uses TRBV5-4 with TRBJ2-7; 8 nucleotides agree with TRBD2. After removal of 0 bases from V and 5 bases from J, the junction contained 4 bases not matched to a gene. The germline CDR1 and CDR2 sequences are SGHNT and YYREEE (reference sequence). CDR3 length equals 14 residues. The CDR3 DNA reads as TGTGCCAGCAGCTTGGTAGCGGGAAGGAACGAGCAGTACTTC. It codes for CASSLVAGRNEQYF.

The gene calls are TRBV9 and TRBJ1-2; D gene unclear. The germline CDR1 and CDR2 sequences are SGDLS and YYNGEE. The CDR3 is 16 amino acids. V gave up 1 base and J gave up 5 bases, with 18 bases separating them. Here the CDR3 reads CASSVPLGRFTYGYTF. The DNA of the CDR3 is TGTGCCAGCAGCGTACCCCTTGGTAGATTTACGTATGGCTACACCTTC.